Included here is one T cell receptor (beta chain) sequence, with context. Its cognate antigen has yet to be identified. No base-level quality is on record; no much larger clone is a single base apart. Donors formed part of the validation cohort, which comprised over a hundred subjects and was distinct from the first cohort of under 750 subjects. The method was the immunoSEQ multiplex PCR assay. On the authors' methods: A statistical classification framework was built to diagnose cytomegalovirus status from the catalog of TCR beta chain sequences. What TCRdb holds here is the immuneACCESS table cut down to in-frame rearrangements. Part of the clones is not present; checked against another copy, under half of the missing clones reflect an unresolved V gene, and the others are unexplained. V and J calls and clone size are copied from that table; D and trimming were computed from the DNA. In this sample the table shows around 190,000 clones, 75% to 90% of which occur a single time. In total, the top ten clones hold approximately 16% of the sample.

The data originate from a study of cytomegalovirus exposure and HLA in healthy donors (dated by TCRdb to between 2016 and 2019). In the study overall: According to a later analysis, one platform produced both the 110 or so validation repertoires and the roughly 660 repertoires of the first cohort. The study aimed to test whether signatures of past pathogen exposure could be identified by cataloging public T cell receptors. A separate validation cohort of over 95 different subjects was used in addition to the approximately 700-subject first cohort. To predict cytomegalovirus infection status, the study combined high-throughput TCR immunosequencing, statistical association of individual TCRs with disease status, and machine learning. Beyond this particular receptor, the publication reports: In vitro tests confirmed that a few of the cytomegalovirus-associated TCR beta chains recognize cytomegalovirus antigens. The validation cohort had no HLA typing available for a later analysis, so co-occurrence within that cohort was assessed over all 130 or so repertoires. A later analysis found that TCRs clustered in the first cohort also tended to co-occur in the approximately 120 validation repertoires, with more than 90% of cluster scores above 0. A total of roughly 160 TCR beta chains were listed by the study as associated with cytomegalovirus. It was suggested by the authors that the approach could potentially be generalized to other disease states and immunological phenotypes. The classifier was reported to diagnose cytomegalovirus status with high specificity and sensitivity in both the original cohort and the validation cohort. While some public TCRs were present in many individuals, most TCR sequences turned up only very rarely across donors.

This TCR came from a man aged 18 to 29 in good health and CMV-seropositive. Sequenced material: PBMCs.

The encoded CDR3 is CAWSAGQPGNQPQHF. In nucleotide form, the sequence is TGTGCCTGGAGCGCCGGACAACCGGGCAATCAGCCCCAGCATTTT. The rearrangement combines TRBV30 with TRBJ1-5, with TRBD1 perhaps the D gene, on 5 matching bases. The CDR3 holds 15 amino acids from the cysteine to the phenylalanine. Left in the record is the CDR3 DNA by itself, 45 bases read in frame from the first base. V drops 3 bases and J drops 2 bases, leaving 14 bases in between. The germline V gene (reference sequence) sets CDR1 to GTSNPN and CDR2 to SVGIG.